Presented here are 21 T cell receptor beta chains from one specimen sequenced in a study of OX40 agonist ivuxolimab in advanced cancers. Here immunoSEQ multiplex PCR was the method, and the copy in TCRdb shows in-frame clones only, minus some. The profile shows about 50,000 clones, 70% to 85% of them singletons. This sample comprised CD4+ or CD8+ T cells sorted from blood, obtained in a trial of the OX40 agonist ivuxolimab. These receptors all come from an adult with an advanced solid tumor such as melanoma, head and neck, liver or kidney cancer.

The V and J genes are TRBV15 and TRBJ2-7, with a weak D call TRBD1 (5 bases). The CDR3 loop spans 14 amino acids. V lost 1 base to trimming and J lost 3 bases, with 10 bases between them. CDR1 is LNHNV and CDR2 is YYDKDF in the germline V gene (reference sequence). CDR3 in amino acids: CATSRAPGLYEQYF. DNA of the CDR3: TGTGCCACCAGCAGAGCACCAGGGCTCTACGAGCAGTACTTC.

This clone turned up a few times. The chain combines TRBV28 with TRBJ1-2, with 7 bases aligning to TRBD1. The CDR3 consists of 15 residues. In germline, CDR1 is MDHEN, CDR2 SYDVKM. The CDR3 nucleotides are TGTCCCCGGTGGGACAGCCGCGTCCCTAACTATGGCTACACCTTC. Protein: CPRWDSRVPNYGYTF.

The chain has TRBV7-2 and TRBJ1-6; D uncertain. The CDR3 is made up of 15 amino acids. Germline loops: CDR1 SGHTA, CDR2 FQGNSA. Trimming shortened V by 5 bases and J by 10 bases, and 18 bases separated the two germline ends. As DNA, the CDR3 is TGTGCCAGCAGCCCTGTGAGAGGGCGCGGCTCACCCCTCCACTTT. Translated, it gives CASSPVRGRGSPLHF. The whole variable domain, remainder taken from reference TRBV7-2 and TRBJ1-6, is GAGVSQSPSNKVTEKGKDVELRCDPISGHTALYWYRQSLGQGLEFLIYFQGNSAPDKSGLPSDRFSAERTGGSVSTLTIQRTQQEDSAVYLCASSPVRGRGSPLHFGNGTRLTVT.

The chain uses TRBV7-9 and TRBJ1-1, with no clear D. Per germline, CDR1 SEHNR and CDR2 FQNEAQ (reference sequence). The CDR3 spans 15 residues. Deletions cut 8 bases from V and 2 bases from J, with 18 bases between. CDR3 bases: TGTGCCAGCCGGTCCGCAGGAGCGATAAACACTGAAGCTTTCTTT. It yields the protein CASRSAGAINTEAFF.

V gene TRBV5-1 combines with J gene TRBJ2-7; the D gene is possibly TRBD1 (6 bases). Germline CDR1 reads SGHRS; CDR2 reads YFSETQ. Trimming left V 4 bases short and J 7 bases short, with 21 bases between. This CDR3 spans 15 amino acids. The CDR3 DNA is TGCGCCAGCAGCCTGGGGGCAGGGGATATTTCGGAGCAGTACTTC. Amino acids: CASSLGAGDISEQYF.

The chain links TRBV5-1 to TRBJ2-5; tentative D call: TRBD1 (6 bases). The CDR3 covers 13 residues. The V end was cut by 0 bases, the J end by 5 bases, with 8 bases between. Germline V gene sequence: CDR1 SGHRS, CDR2 YFSETQ. CDR3: CASSLGQGETQYF. CDR3 sequence (DNA): TGCGCCAGCAGCTTGGGGCAGGGGGAGACCCAGTACTTC. Full variable domain (remainder filled in from reference TRBV5-1 and TRBJ2-5): KAGVTQTPRYLIKTRGQQVTLSCSPISGHRSVSWYQQTPGQGLQFLFEYFSETQRNKGNFPGRFSGRQFSNSRSEMNVSTLELGDSALYLCASSLGQGETQYFGPGTRLLVL.

The V and J genes are TRBV11-1 and TRBJ2-5, with 12 positions matching TRBD2. This CDR3 region has 15 residues. V lost 5 bases to trimming and J lost 5 bases; unmatched junction nucleotides: 6. Germline assignment: CDR1 SGHAT and CDR2 FQDESV (reference sequence). The CDR3 protein is CASSPWTSGEETQYF. The DNA for the CDR3 is TGTGCCAGCAGCCCTTGGACTAGCGGGGAGGAGACCCAGTACTTC.

J is TRBJ2-5 and V is TRBV7-2, with TRBD2 matching 9 bases. The CDR3 has 14 residues. Trimming cost V 1 base and J 11 bases; bases outside gene matches: 8. Germline V gene data show CDR1 as SGHTA and CDR2 as FQGNSA. In nucleotides, the CDR3 is TGTGCCAGCAGCTTAGGAGTAGCGGGGGCCCTTCAGTACTTC. This gives the protein CASSLGVAGALQYF.

V and J are TRBV2 and TRBJ2-2; 10 bases match TRBD1. CDR3 size: 18 residues. Trimming at V came to 6 bases and at J to 7 bases, leaving 17 bases not matched to a gene. CDR1 is SNHLY and CDR2 is FYNNEI in the germline V gene. The CDR3: CASREGWGQGLLGGELFF. In nucleotides, the CDR3 is TGTGCCAGCAGAGAGGGTTGGGGACAGGGGCTCCTCGGCGGGGAGCTGTTTTTT. The whole variable domain, remainder taken from reference TRBV2 and TRBJ2-2, is EPEVTQTPSHQVTQMGQEVILRCVPISNHLYFYWYRQILGQKVEFLVSFYNNEISEKSEIFDDQFSVERPDGSNFTLKIRSTKLEDSAMYFCASREGWGQGLLGGELFFGEGSRLTVL.

This chain connects TRBV2 to TRBJ1-6; D perhaps matches TRBD1 (6 bases). The CDR3 totals 14 residues. Trimming left V 6 bases short and J 7 bases short, with 13 bases between. CDR1 and CDR2 from the germline V gene are SNHLY and FYNNEI. CDR3 bases: TGTGCCAGCAGCCGCCTAACAGGGAATTCACCCCTCCACTTT. The encoded protein is CASSRLTGNSPLHF.

This clone was recorded a few times. This sequence joins TRBV11-1 and TRBJ2-1; possible D gene TRBD1, 7 bases. The CDR3 runs 15 residues. Germline CDR1 reads SGHAT; CDR2 reads FQDESV (reference sequence). Trimming removed 2 bases at V and 5 bases at J, with 13 bases between. The CDR3 here is CASSLRRGPDNEQFF. The CDR3 nucleotides read TGTGCCAGCAGCTTAAGGAGGGGGCCAGACAATGAGCAGTTCTTC. The full variable domain, in which reference TRBV11-1 and TRBJ2-1 provide the parts outside the CDR3, is EAEVAQSPRYKITEKSQAVAFWCDPISGHATLYWYRQILGQGPELLVQFQDESVVDDSQLPKDRFSAERLKGVDSTLKIQPAELGDSAMYLCASSLRRGPDNEQFFGPGTRLTVL.

The chain carries TRBV6-1 and TRBJ2-5; D is undetermined. The J call is doubtful: the DNA matches TRBJ2-7 better. Germline V gene data show CDR1 as MNHNS and CDR2 as SASEGT. This CDR3 region has 14 residues. CDR3 sequence (DNA): TGTGCCAGCAGACCCCAGGTTCCCTCCTACGAGCAGTACTTC. Its protein is CASRPQVPSYEQYF.

The rearrangement uses TRBV11-2 and TRBJ2-3, with a weak D call TRBD2 (6 bases). Germline CDR1 SGHAT, CDR2 FQNNGV. The length of the CDR3 is 13 residues. Trimming removed 11 bases at V and 5 bases at J, with 17 bases between. The CDR3 is CAVGPGGGDTQYF. CDR3 sequence (DNA): TGTGCCGTCGGGCCCGGGGGTGGAGATACGCAGTATTTT.

This clone was detected only once. This rearrangement joins TRBV5-6 to TRBJ2-2; 7 bases are shared with TRBD1. This CDR3 comprises 15 residues. After removal of 2 bases from V and 7 bases from J, the junction contained 8 bases not matched to a gene. Germline loops: CDR1 SGHDT, CDR2 YYEEEE. This CDR3 is CASSFVTGIGGELFF. CDR3 sequence (DNA): TGTGCCAGCAGCTTTGTGACAGGGATAGGCGGGGAGCTGTTTTTT.

This chain links TRBV7-2 with TRBJ2-7; D is perhaps TRBD1 (7 bases). The CDR3 has 15 residues. V lost 3 bases to trimming and J lost 6 bases, with 18 bases between them. In germline, CDR1 is SGHTA, CDR2 FQGNSA. CDR3 in DNA: TGTGCCAGCAGCTTCCAAGCAGGGGGGAAAGGCGAGCAGTACTTC. Encoded protein: CASSFQAGGKGEQYF.

The rearrangement links TRBV18 to TRBJ2-7; TRBD1 agrees at 9 bases. With V trimmed by 2 bases and J by 4 bases, 6 bases remained unmatched. This CDR3 is built from 15 residues. Germline CDR1 KGHSH, CDR2 LQKENI. DNA for the CDR3: TGTGCCAGCTCACCATCAACAGGGGGCGCGTACGAGCAGTACTTC. Translating gives CASSPSTGGAYEQYF. The whole variable domain, filled in from reference TRBV18 and TRBJ2-7, reads NAGVMQNPRHLVRRRGQEARLRCSPMKGHSHVYWYRQLPEEGLKFMVYLQKENIIDESGMPKERFSAEFPKEGPSILRIQQVVRGDSAAYFCASSPSTGGAYEQYFGPGTRLTVT.

This sequence joins TRBV6-6 and TRBJ2-5; possibly TRBD2 for D (7 bases). The CDR3 length is 13 residues. The V gene's germline CDR1 is MNHNY and CDR2 SVGAGI (reference sequence). Trimming removed 8 bases at V and 5 bases at J, with 15 bases between. CDR3 region: CASRLQGGETQYF. The CDR3 bases are TGTGCCAGCCGCCTACAGGGAGGGGAGACCCAGTACTTC.

This rearrangement joins TRBV5-6 to TRBJ2-7; TRBD1 aligns across 8 bases. Germline CDR1 is SGHDT and CDR2 is YYEEEE. The CDR3 totals 14 residues. The J segment lost 1 base and the V segment lost 7 bases, leaving 7 bases of the junction unmatched. The CDR3 spells CASQYRGESYEQYF. CDR3 in DNA: TGTGCCAGCCAGTACAGGGGGGAATCCTACGAGCAGTACTTC.

The chain couples TRBV6-1 to TRBJ1-3; D is perhaps TRBD1 (6 bases). Germline CDR1 and CDR2: MNHNS and SASEGT. Trimming took 6 bases from V and 10 from J, leaving 10 bases between them. This CDR3 has 11 residues. The CDR3 sequence: CASSDRITIYF. CDR3 DNA sequence: TGTGCCAGCAGCGACAGGATTACCATATATTTT.

The sample holds a few counts of this clone. This same CDR3 is encoded by further DNA sequences in the sample. This chain links TRBV30 with TRBJ1-5, with D possibly TRBD1 on 5 matching bases. The CDR3 runs to 13 residues. V was shortened by 0 bases and J by 2 bases, with 5 bases between the two germline ends. CDR1 and CDR2 from the germline V gene are GTSNPN and SVGIG (reference sequence). The CDR3 DNA reads as TGTGCCTGGAGTGTACAGGGCAATCAGCCCCAGCATTTT. Protein product: CAWSVQGNQPQHF.

The V and J genes are TRBV6-5 and TRBJ2-7; 10 bases align to TRBD2. Germline lookup yields CDR1 MNHEY and CDR2 SVGAGI. Trimming at V came to 5 bases and at J to 5 bases, leaving 6 bases not matched to a gene. The length of the CDR3 is 14 residues. CDR3 loop: CASSHQRGGHEQYF. In DNA form, the CDR3 reads TGTGCCAGCAGTCACCAGCGGGGGGGCCACGAGCAGTACTTC.